This TCR beta chain was sequenced in a study of CD8 T cells in ankylosing spondylitis. V was clipped by 0 bases and J by 1 base, with 11 bases between them. This CDR3 has 16 amino acids. Looked up from germline, CDR1 is SNHLY and CDR2 is FYNNEI. TCRdb re-called the 5' RACE reads with MiXCR, one entry per CDR3 protein. The sample consists of approximately 150,000 distinct CDR3 sequences, just over 9.5% of them appearing once. With regard to this clonotype: Its antigen is not known.

Study-level results: Clones tied to disease were said to be significantly enriched in matched ankylosing spondylitis synovial fluid.

The chain carries TRBV2 and TRBJ2-3; D gene unclear. The source material was blood, either unsorted or a sorted T cell fraction (not recorded which). The sequence was obtained from a female donor with ankylosing spondylitis or in good health (not recorded which). The CDR3 region is CASSEAGLGGTDTQYF. As DNA, the CDR3 is TGTGCCAGCAGTGAAGCAGGGCTTGGTGGCACAGATACGCAGTATTTT.